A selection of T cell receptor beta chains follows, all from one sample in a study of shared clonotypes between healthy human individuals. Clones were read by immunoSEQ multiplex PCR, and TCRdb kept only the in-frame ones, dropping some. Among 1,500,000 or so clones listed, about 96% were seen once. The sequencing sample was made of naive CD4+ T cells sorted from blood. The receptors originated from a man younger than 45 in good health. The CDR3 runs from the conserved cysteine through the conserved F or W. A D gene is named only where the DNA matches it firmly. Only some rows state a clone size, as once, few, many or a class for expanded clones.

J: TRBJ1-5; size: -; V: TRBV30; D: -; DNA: TGTGCCTGGGGCTTAGATAGCAATCAGCCCCAGCATTTT; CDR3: CAWGLDSNQPQHF
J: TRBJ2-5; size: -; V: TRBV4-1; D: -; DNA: TGCGCCAGCAGCCAAGCCAGGCAAGAGACCCAGTACTTC; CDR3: CASSQARQETQYF
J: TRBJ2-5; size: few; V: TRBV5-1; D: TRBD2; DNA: TGCGCCAGCAGCTTGGGGACTAGCGGGCAAGAGACCCAGTACTTC; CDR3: CASSLGTSGQETQYF
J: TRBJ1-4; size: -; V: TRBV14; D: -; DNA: TGTGCCAGCAGCCAAGATCTATCGGGGGAAAAACTGTTTTTT; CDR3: CASSQDLSGEKLFF
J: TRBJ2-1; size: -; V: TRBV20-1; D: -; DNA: TGCAGTGCTCATTCTCTAGGAATCGAGTTCTTC; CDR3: CSAHSLGIEFF
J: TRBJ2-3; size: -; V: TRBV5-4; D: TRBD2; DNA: TGTGCCAGCAGCTTGGATCTAGCGGGAGCTACAGATACGCAGTATTTT; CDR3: CASSLDLAGATDTQYF
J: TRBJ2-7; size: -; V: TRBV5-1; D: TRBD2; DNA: TGCGCCAGCAGCTTTAGCGGGAGGGCCCCCTACGAGCAGTACTTC; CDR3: CASSFSGRAPYEQYF
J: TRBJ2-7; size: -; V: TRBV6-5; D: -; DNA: TGTGCCAGCGGAAAACTAGCTTACGAGCAGTACTTC; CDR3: CASGKLAYEQYF
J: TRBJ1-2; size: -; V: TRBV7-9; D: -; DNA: TGTGCCAGTAGCCCGGAGGGCGCTCCTCTTTCTGGCTACACCTTC; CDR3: CASSPEGAPLSGYTF
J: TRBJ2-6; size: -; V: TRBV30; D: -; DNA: TGTGCCTGGAGTGTAGGCGGAAACTCTGGGGCCAACGTCCTGACTTTC; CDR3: CAWSVGGNSGANVLTF
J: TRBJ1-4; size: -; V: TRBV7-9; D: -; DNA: TGTGCCAGCAGACCGGGGGTCGCAGAAAAACTGTTTTTT; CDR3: CASRPGVAEKLFF
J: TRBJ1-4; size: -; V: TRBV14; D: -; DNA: TGTGCCAGCAGCCAAGCCCAGACTAATGAAAAACTGTTTTTT; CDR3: CASSQAQTNEKLFF
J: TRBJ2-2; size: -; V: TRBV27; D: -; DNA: TGTGCCAGCAGGCCCGTTAACACCGGGGAGCTGTTTTTT; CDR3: CASRPVNTGELFF
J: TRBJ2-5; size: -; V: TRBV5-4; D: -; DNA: TGTGCCAGCAGCTTAGTAGGACAAAAAGAGACCCAGTACTTC; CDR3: CASSLVGQKETQYF
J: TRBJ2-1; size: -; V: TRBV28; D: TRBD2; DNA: TGTGCCAGCAGGACAATAGCGGGGTCCTACAATGAGCAGTTCTTC; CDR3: CASRTIAGSYNEQFF
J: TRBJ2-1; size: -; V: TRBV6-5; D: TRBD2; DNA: TGTGCCAGCATGGTCCTAGCGGGAGGGCGGAATGAGCAGTTCTTC; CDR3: CASMVLAGGRNEQFF
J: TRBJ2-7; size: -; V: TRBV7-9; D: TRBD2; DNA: TGTGCCAGCAGCCTAGCGGGAGGTTCCGAGCAGTACTTC; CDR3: CASSLAGGSEQYF
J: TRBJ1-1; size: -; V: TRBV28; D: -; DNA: TGTGCCAGCAGTTTTACACGGGAGGCTTTCTTT; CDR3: CASSFTREAFF
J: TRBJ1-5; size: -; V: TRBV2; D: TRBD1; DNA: TGTGCCAGCAGACGAGGGGGCGCGTTATCCTCTCTCAATCAGCCCCAGCATTTT; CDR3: CASRRGGALSSLNQPQHF
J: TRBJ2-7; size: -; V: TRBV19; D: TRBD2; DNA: TGTGCCAGTAGTACTAGCGGACTCTACGAGCAGTACTTC; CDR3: CASSTSGLYEQYF
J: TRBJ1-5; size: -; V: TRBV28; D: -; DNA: TGTGCCAGCAAACCAGGTCCTTATAGCAATCAGCCCCAGCATTTT; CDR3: CASKPGPYSNQPQHF
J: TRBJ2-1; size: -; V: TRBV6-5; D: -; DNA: TGTGCCAGCAGTCCCCGTTCCGGCTTCCAGTTCTTC; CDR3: CASSPRSGFQFF
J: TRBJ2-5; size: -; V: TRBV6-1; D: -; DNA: TGTGCCAGCAGTGAAGCGACCCGGCAGAGGGTTTGGGGGACCCAGTACTTC; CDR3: CASSEATRQRVWGTQYF
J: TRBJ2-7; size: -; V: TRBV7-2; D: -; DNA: TGTGCCAGCAGCCAGGGACTCTGGGGGAACGAGCAGTACTTC; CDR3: CASSQGLWGNEQYF
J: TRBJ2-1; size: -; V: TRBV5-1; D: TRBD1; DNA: TGCGCCAGCAGCGCGCTATGGACAGGGGGCTCCAACAATGAGCAGTTCTTC; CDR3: CASSALWTGGSNNEQFF
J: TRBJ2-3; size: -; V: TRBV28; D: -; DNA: TGTGCCAGCTTAGCGCAGAGCACAGATACGCAGTATTTT; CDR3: CASLAQSTDTQYF
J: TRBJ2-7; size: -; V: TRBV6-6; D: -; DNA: TGTGCCAGCAGACTAGCCCGCCCCTACGAGCAGTACTTC; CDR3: CASRLARPYEQYF
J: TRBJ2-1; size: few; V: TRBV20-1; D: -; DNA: TGCACCCCCCTGGCCAATGAGCAGTTCTTC; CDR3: CTPLANEQFF
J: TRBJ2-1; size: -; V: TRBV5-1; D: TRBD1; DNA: TGCGCCAGCAGCCCCCATGGGGGGACAGGGGCTTCGTACAATGAGCAGTTCTTC; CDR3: CASSPHGGTGASYNEQFF
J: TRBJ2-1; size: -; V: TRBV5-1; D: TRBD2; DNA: TGCGCCAGCAGCTTGGCGGGACTAGCGGGAGTTGTCAATGAGCAGTTCTTC; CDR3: CASSLAGLAGVVNEQFF
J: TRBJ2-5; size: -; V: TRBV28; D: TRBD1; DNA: TGTGCCAGCGAGACAGGGGGGCCCCAAGAGACCCAGTACTTC; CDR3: CASETGGPQETQYF
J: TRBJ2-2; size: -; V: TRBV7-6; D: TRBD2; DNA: TGTGCCAGCAGCCCCCGGACTAGCGGGAGGGAGAACACCGGGGAGCTGTTTTTT; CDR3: CASSPRTSGRENTGELFF
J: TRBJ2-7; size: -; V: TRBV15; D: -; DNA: TGTGCCACCAGCGAGCGGTGGGACACCGCCTACGAGCAGTACTTC; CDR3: CATSERWDTAYEQYF
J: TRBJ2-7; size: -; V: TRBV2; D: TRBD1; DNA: TGTGCCAGCAGGCAACAGGGGCCGTCCTACGAGCAGTACTTC; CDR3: CASRQQGPSYEQYF
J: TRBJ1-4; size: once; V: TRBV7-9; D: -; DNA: TGTGCCAGCAGCTGGACAGCTGCAACTAATGAAAAACTGTTTTTT; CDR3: CASSWTAATNEKLFF
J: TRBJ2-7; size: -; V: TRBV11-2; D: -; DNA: TGTGCCAGCAGCTTAGCTAGCTACGAGCAGTACTTC; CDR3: CASSLASYEQYF
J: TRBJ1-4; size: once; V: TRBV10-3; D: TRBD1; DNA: TGTGCCATCAGTCCCGGACAGGCGAGTAATGAAAAACTGTTTTTT; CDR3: CAISPGQASNEKLFF
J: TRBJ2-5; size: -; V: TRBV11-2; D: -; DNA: TGTGCCAGCAGCTTAGAGGGACGCAAGCAAGAGACCCAGTACTTC; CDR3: CASSLEGRKQETQYF
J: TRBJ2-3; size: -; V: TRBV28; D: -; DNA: TGTGCCAGCAGTCCATACAGAGATACGCAGTATTTT; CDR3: CASSPYRDTQYF
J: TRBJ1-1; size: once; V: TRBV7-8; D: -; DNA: TGTGCCAGCAGCTTAGGATTAGGCACTGAAGCTTTCTTT; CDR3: CASSLGLGTEAFF
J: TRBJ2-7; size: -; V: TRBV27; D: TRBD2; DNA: TGTGCCAGCAGTTTGGCTAGCGGGAGCTACGAGCAGTACTTC; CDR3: CASSLASGSYEQYF
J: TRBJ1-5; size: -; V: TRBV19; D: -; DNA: TGTGCCAGTATTAGGGACGTCGGACCCAATCAGCCCCAGCATTTT; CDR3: CASIRDVGPNQPQHF
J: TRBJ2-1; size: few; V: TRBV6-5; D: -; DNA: TGTGCCAGCAGTTACTCGAGTAGCTTGGGGCAGTTCTTC; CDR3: CASSYSSSLGQFF
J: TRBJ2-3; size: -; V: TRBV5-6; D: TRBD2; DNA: TGTGCCAGCAGCTTGCTAGCGGGAGGCACAGATACGCAGTATTTT; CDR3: CASSLLAGGTDTQYF
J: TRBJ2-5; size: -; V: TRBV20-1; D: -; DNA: TGCAGTGCTAGCGTAGAGACCCAGTACTTC; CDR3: CSASVETQYF
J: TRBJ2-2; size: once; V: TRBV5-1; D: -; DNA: TGCGCCAGCAGCTTGGCCAGAGGTTCGGGAGGGGAGCTGTTTTTT; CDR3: CASSLARGSGGELFF